This entry features one T cell receptor (beta chain) sequence. Its target is not known. The data were taken from a study of OX40 agonist ivuxolimab in advanced cancers. As for the study in general: Enrolled patients in dose escalation had cancers that were hepatocellular carcinoma, melanoma, renal cell or head and neck cancer.

The study's findings and limits: No determination was made of the antigen specificity of the expanded peripheral T cells. In a subset of nonresponders, normalized T-cell clonal expansion was also low. Expanded clones tended on average to be more numerous among CD8+ T cells than CD4+.

The CDR3 consists of 15 residues. From germline, CDR1 is SEHNR and CDR2 FQNEAQ (reference sequence). Trimming stripped 5 bases from V and 3 bases from J, with 14 bases between. Here immunoSEQ multiplex PCR was the method, and the copy in TCRdb shows in-frame clones only, minus some. Found here are roughly 64,000 clones, more than 80% of them singletons; the top ten hold less than 6%. This specimen was CD4+ or CD8+ T cells sorted from blood, taken in a trial of the OX40 agonist ivuxolimab. This clonotype was obtained from an adult with an advanced solid tumor such as melanoma, head and neck, liver or kidney cancer. The rearrangement joins TRBV7-9 to TRBJ2-4, with D tentatively TRBD1 (6 bases). The CDR3 spells CASSLTGPGKNIQYF. The CDR3 DNA reads TGTGCCAGCAGCCTGACAGGACCGGGCAAAAACATTCAGTACTTC.